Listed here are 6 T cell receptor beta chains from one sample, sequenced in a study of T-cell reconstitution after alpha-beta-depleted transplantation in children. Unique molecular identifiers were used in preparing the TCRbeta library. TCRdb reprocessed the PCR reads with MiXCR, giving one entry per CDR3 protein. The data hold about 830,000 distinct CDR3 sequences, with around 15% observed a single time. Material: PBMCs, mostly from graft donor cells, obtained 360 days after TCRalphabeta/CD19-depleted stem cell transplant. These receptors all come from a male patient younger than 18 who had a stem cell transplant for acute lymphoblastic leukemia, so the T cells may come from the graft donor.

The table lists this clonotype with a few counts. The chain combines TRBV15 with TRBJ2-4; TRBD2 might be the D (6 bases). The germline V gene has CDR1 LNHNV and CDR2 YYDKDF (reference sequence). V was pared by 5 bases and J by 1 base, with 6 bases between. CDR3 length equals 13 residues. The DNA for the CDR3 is TGTGCCACCAGCGGGAGGGCCAAAAACATTCAGTACTTC. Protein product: CATSGRAKNIQYF.

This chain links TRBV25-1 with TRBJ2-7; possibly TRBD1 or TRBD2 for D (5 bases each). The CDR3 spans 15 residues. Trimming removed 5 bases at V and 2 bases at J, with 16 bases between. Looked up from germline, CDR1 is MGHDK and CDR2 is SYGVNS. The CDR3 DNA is TGTGCCAGCAGTACTACCGGGACGCCTCCCTACGAGCAGTACTTC. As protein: CASSTTGTPPYEQYF.

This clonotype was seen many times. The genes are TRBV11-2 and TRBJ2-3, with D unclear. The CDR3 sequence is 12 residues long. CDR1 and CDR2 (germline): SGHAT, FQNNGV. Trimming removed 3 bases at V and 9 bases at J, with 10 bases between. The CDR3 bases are TGTGCCAGCAGCTTTAATTCGTGGACGCAGTATTTT. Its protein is CASSFNSWTQYF.

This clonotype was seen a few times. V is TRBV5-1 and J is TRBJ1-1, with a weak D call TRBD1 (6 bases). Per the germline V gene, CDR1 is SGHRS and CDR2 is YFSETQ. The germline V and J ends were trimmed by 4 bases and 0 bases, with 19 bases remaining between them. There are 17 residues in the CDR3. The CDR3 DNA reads TGCGCCAGCAGCCTCCACGGACAGTTGGGCGTGAACACTGAAGCTTTCTTT. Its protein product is CASSLHGQLGVNTEAFF.

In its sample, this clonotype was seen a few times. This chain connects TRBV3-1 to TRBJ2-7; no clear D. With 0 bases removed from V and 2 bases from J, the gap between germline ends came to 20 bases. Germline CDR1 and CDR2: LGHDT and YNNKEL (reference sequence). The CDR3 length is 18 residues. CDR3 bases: TGTGCCAGCAGCCAAGATTGGTCTTATGCACCATTTACCTACGAGCAGTACTTC. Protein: CASSQDWSYAPFTYEQYF.

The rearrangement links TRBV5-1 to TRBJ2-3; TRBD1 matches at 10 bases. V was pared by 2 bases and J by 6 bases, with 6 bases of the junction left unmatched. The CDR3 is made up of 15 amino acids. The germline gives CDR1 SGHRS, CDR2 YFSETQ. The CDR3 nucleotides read TGCGCCAGCAGCTTACGGGGACAGGGGCTGGATACGCAGTATTTT. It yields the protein CASSLRGQGLDTQYF.